The entry below gives a single T cell receptor (beta chain) sequence along with its context. This sample is part of a study of blood T cell repertoires in COVID-19. At the level of the study: Sites in the United States, Italy and Spain provided acute and convalescent COVID-19 samples. In each case, the material was cDNA or gDNA derived from T cells, B-cell-depleted T cells, or PBMCs.

TCRdb keeps only in-frame clones here, not all; method: immunoSEQ multiplex PCR. The sample has some 100,000 clones, about nine tenths seen once. After removal of 2 bases from V and 0 bases from J, the junction contained 5 bases not matched to a gene. Germline V gene data show CDR1 as SGHRS and CDR2 as YFSETQ. CDR3 length: 18 amino acids. The V gene is TRBV5-1, the J gene TRBJ2-1; TRBD2 matches 13 bases. This sequence originates from a man in his 70s with acute or convalescent COVID-19. The specimen sequenced was peripheral blood. The CDR3: CASSLTSGGALSYNEQFF. In DNA form, the CDR3 reads TGCGCCAGCAGCTTAACTAGCGGGGGGGCCCTCTCCTACAATGAGCAGTTCTTC.